A single sample gave rise to the 26 T cell receptor beta chains below, sequenced in a study of cytomegalovirus exposure and HLA in healthy donors. The PCR was carried out with 60 Vbeta primers and 13 Jbeta primers. The assay was immunoSEQ multiplex PCR, and TCRdb's table has in-frame clones only and misses some. The sample holds about 240,000 clones, around 80% seen once. Source material: PBMCs. The source is an older woman in good health and CMV-seropositive.

V and J are TRBV5-6 and TRBJ2-7; 8 bases fit TRBD2. This CDR3 has 18 residues. Germline V gene data show CDR1 as SGHDT and CDR2 as YYEEEE. Trimming took 2 bases from V and 3 from J; bases not matched to a gene: 16. The CDR3 nucleotides are TGTGCCAGCAGCTTATCGTACCGGGAGGGCCTTCCCCTCTACGAGCAGTACTTC. Residues: CASSLSYREGLPLYEQYF. Full variable domain (outside the CDR3, taken from reference TRBV5-6 and TRBJ2-7): DAGVTQSPTHLIKTRGQQVTLRCSPKSGHDTVSWYQQALGQGPQFIFQYYEEEERQRGNFPDRFSGHQFPNYSSELNVNALLLGDSALYLCASSLSYREGLPLYEQYFGPGTRLTVT.

V usage is TRBV10-2 and J usage is TRBJ1-5, with 7 bases fitting TRBD1. The J segment lost 4 bases and the V segment lost 6 bases, leaving 6 bases of the junction unmatched. Per germline, CDR1 WSHSY and CDR2 SAAADI. This CDR3 is built from 14 residues. CDR3 loop: CASRAGTANQPQHF. For the CDR3, the DNA is TGCGCCAGCAGGGCCGGGACAGCAAATCAGCCCCAGCATTTT.

The chain recombines TRBV5-6 with TRBJ1-2, with a tentative D call TRBD1 (5 bases). The CDR3 is made up of 16 amino acids. Germline V gives CDR1 SGHDT, CDR2 YYEEEE. The V end lost 4 bases, the J end lost 6 bases, and 22 bases lay between the germline ends. The chain's CDR3 is CASSQAGRQFYDGYTF. In DNA form, the CDR3 reads TGTGCCAGCAGCCAAGCCGGGCGACAGTTCTACGATGGCTACACCTTC.

The CDR3 is CASSSEGQGSGYTF. CDR3 in DNA: TGCGCCAGCAGCTCCGAGGGACAGGGGTCTGGCTACACCTTC. The chain joins TRBV5-1 to TRBJ1-2; 10 bases line up with TRBD1. After removal of 3 bases from V and 7 bases from J, the junction contained 6 bases not matched to a gene. Germline V lookup: CDR1 SGHRS, CDR2 YFSETQ. This CDR3 has 14 amino acids.

This clone was found a few times. The J gene is TRBJ1-4, the V gene TRBV30; D not resolved. The germline gives CDR1 GTSNPN, CDR2 SVGIG (reference sequence). The CDR3 covers 12 residues. V was shortened by 3 bases and J by 6 bases, with 8 bases between the two germline ends. CDR3 in amino acids: CAWSLGDEKLFF. The CDR3 DNA follows: TGTGCCTGGAGCCTCGGGGATGAAAAACTGTTTTTT. Full variable domain (outside the CDR3, taken from reference TRBV30 and TRBJ1-4): SQTIHQWPATLVQPVGSPLSLECTVEGTSNPNLYWYRQAAGRGLQLLFYSVGIGQISSEVPQNLSASRPQDRQFILSSKKLLLSDSGFYLCAWSLGDEKLFFGSGTQLSVL.

This chain uses TRBV9 with TRBJ2-3, with 11 bases fitting TRBD2. This CDR3 comprises 16 residues. V dropped 4 bases and J dropped 4; count of bases not matched to a gene: 8. Germline CDR1 is SGDLS and CDR2 is YYNGEE. Here the CDR3 reads CASSTLAGGGADTQYF. CDR3 sequence (DNA): TGTGCCAGCAGCACCCTAGCGGGAGGAGGAGCAGATACGCAGTATTTT. Full variable domain (rest looked up from reference TRBV9 and TRBJ2-3): DSGVTQTPKHLITATGQRVTLRCSPRSGDLSVYWYQQSLDQGLQFLIQYYNGEERAKGNILERFSAQQFPDLHSELNLSSLELGDSALYFCASSTLAGGGADTQYFGPGTRLTVL.

To note about this clone: Other nucleotide sequences in the sample specify the same CDR3. V gene TRBV2 combines with J gene TRBJ1-2, with no clear D. This CDR3 region has 11 residues. Trimming pared 7 bases from V and 5 bases from J, leaving 8 bases between. CDR1 SNHLY and CDR2 FYNNEI come from the germline V gene. CDR3: CASTTAYGYTF. CDR3 DNA: TGTGCCAGCACTACAGCTTATGGCTACACCTTC.

V and J are TRBV2 and TRBJ2-5; 9 bases align to TRBD2. The CDR3 covers 13 residues. The trim removed 11 bases at V and 4 bases at J, leaving 8 bases unmatched. CDR1 and CDR2 (germline): SNHLY, FYNNEI. The CDR3 sequence: CAAGGALGETQYF. The CDR3 coding sequence is TGTGCCGCGGGGGGGGCCTTAGGAGAGACCCAGTACTTC. The full variable domain, in which reference TRBV2 and TRBJ2-5 provide the parts outside the CDR3, is EPEVTQTPSHQVTQMGQEVILRCVPISNHLYFYWYRQILGQKVEFLVSFYNNEISEKSEIFDDQFSVERPDGSNFTLKIRSTKLEDSAMYFCAAGGALGETQYFGPGTRLLVL.

This clone showed up just a few times. Here the CDR3 DNA reads TGCAGCGTTCTCTTTTTAGCGGGAAGGAATGAGCAGTTCTTC. This codes for CSVLFLAGRNEQFF. V and J are TRBV29-1 and TRBJ2-1; 8 bases line up with TRBD2. Germline trimming cut 5 bases from V and 7 bases from J; bases unmatched to any gene: 10. This CDR3 has 14 amino acids. CDR1 SQVTM and CDR2 ANQGSEA come from the germline V gene.

This chain uses TRBV2 with TRBJ1-1; 7 bases agree with TRBD1. The CDR3 sequence is 13 residues long. The junction had 8 bases not matched to a gene; V was cut back by 3 bases and J by 10 bases. Germline CDR1 and CDR2: SNHLY and FYNNEI. CDR3 protein: CASSEDRSIGAFF. DNA for the CDR3: TGTGCCAGCAGTGAGGACAGGAGTATCGGAGCTTTCTTT.

This rearrangement joins TRBV6-1 to TRBJ1-4, with a tentative D call TRBD1 (5 bases). The CDR3 has 13 amino acids. CDR1 and CDR2 (germline): MNHNS, SASEGT. V was clipped by 10 bases and J by 4 bases, with 13 bases between them. DNA for the CDR3: TGTGCCACAGGGATCCTGGTTAATGAAAAACTGTTTTTT. Its protein is CATGILVNEKLFF.

This clone has a single count. The rearrangement uses TRBV7-2 and TRBJ1-4, with D hard to call. Germline CDR1 and CDR2: SGHTA and FQGNSA. The V end was cut by 4 bases, the J end by 5 bases, with 8 bases between. This CDR3 spans 13 amino acids. Here the CDR3 reads CASSWRLNEKLFF. The CDR3 DNA follows: TGTGCCAGCAGCTGGAGGCTAAATGAAAAACTGTTTTTT.

This chain joins TRBV5-6 and TRBJ2-7; tentative D call: TRBD2 (5 bases). The length of the CDR3 is 16 residues. Germline CDR1 and CDR2: SGHDT and YYEEEE. V was trimmed by 4 bases and J by 1 base, leaving 18 bases between them. DNA for the CDR3: TGTGCCAGCAGCGCCCGACGGAAAACGGGGTCCTACGAGCAGTACTTC. Its translation is CASSARRKTGSYEQYF.

The rearrangement links TRBV6-5 to TRBJ2-7, with a weak D call TRBD1 (6 bases). This CDR3 is built from 15 residues. V lost 3 bases and J lost 2, with 14 bases in between. Germline assignment: CDR1 MNHEY and CDR2 SVGAGI. CDR3 sequence reads: CASSYYRRDTYEQYF. DNA of the CDR3: TGTGCCAGCAGTTATTATCGCAGGGACACCTACGAGCAGTACTTC.

This chain joins TRBV6-6 and TRBJ2-2, with 7 bases lining up with TRBD1. Per germline, CDR1 MNHNY and CDR2 SVGAGI (reference sequence). Unmatched junction bases numbered 10, after V lost 7 bases and J lost 5 bases. CDR3 size: 15 residues. This CDR3 reads CASTQDRVSTGELFF. The CDR3 DNA reads TGTGCCAGCACACAAGACAGGGTGTCTACCGGGGAGCTGTTTTTT.

This chain connects TRBV2 to TRBJ1-1; 9 bases match TRBD1. V trimming: 6 bases; J trimming: 2 bases; junction bases outside the gene matches: 10. Per the germline V gene, CDR1 is SNHLY and CDR2 is FYNNEI. The CDR3 length is 16 residues. DNA for the CDR3: TGTGCCAGCAGAGCCGGGACAGGGCGGGGAAACACTGAAGCTTTCTTT. It translates to CASRAGTGRGNTEAFF.

The chain links TRBV19 to TRBJ2-7, with D perhaps matching TRBD2 (6 bases). The V and J ends lost 4 bases and 3 bases respectively, with 10 bases between them. The CDR3 spans 13 residues. Germline loops: CDR1 LNHDA, CDR2 SQIVND (reference sequence). DNA of the CDR3: TGTGCCAGTAGTACTCCCGGGAGCTACGAGCAGTACTTC. Translated, it gives CASSTPGSYEQYF.

For the CDR3, the DNA is TGCGCCAGCAGCCAAGAGCCCCCTCCCCTTGCGGGAGCAGGCTACGAGCAGTACTTC. Protein: CASSQEPPPLAGAGYEQYF. V gene TRBV4-1 combines with J gene TRBJ2-7, with 7 nucleotides matching TRBD2. The germline CDR1 and CDR2 sequences are MGHRA and YSYEKL. The CDR3 consists of 19 residues. The V segment lost 0 bases and the J segment 3 bases; nucleotides outside the gene matches: 17.

This clone occurred a few times. The chain recombines TRBV15 with TRBJ2-1; 7 bases map to TRBD1. The CDR3 is 14 amino acids. With V trimmed by 0 bases and J by 7 bases, 3 bases remained unmatched. Germline CDR1 is LNHNV and CDR2 is YYDKDF (reference sequence). The CDR3: CATSRDRGQNEQFF. The CDR3 nucleotides are TGTGCCACCAGCAGAGATAGGGGGCAAAATGAGCAGTTCTTC.

The chain joins TRBV28 to TRBJ2-2; no clear D gene. Germline V gene sequence: CDR1 MDHEN, CDR2 SYDVKM. CDR3 length: 15 amino acids. The V end was cut by 3 bases, the J end by 1 base, with 9 bases between. CDR3 nucleotide sequence: TGTGCCAGCAGTTTGCGGAATCTGAACACCGGGGAGCTGTTTTTT. This translates into CASSLRNLNTGELFF.

V is TRBV12-2 and J is TRBJ2-2; the D call TRBD2 from the table was never checked on the DNA. TRBV12-2 is termed a pseudogene. CDR3 size: 19 residues. The CDR3 coding sequence is TGTGCAAGTCGCTTAAACCCCCCGGGGGCGGGAGCGAACACCGGGGAGCTGTTTTTT. This translates into CASRLNPPGAGANTGELFF.

The J gene is TRBJ2-7, the V gene TRBV5-4; weak D call: TRBD1 (5 bases). Trimming left V 1 base short and J 7 bases short, with 12 bases between. The CDR3 has 13 residues. Germline V lookup: CDR1 SGHNT, CDR2 YYREEE (reference sequence). CDR3 in amino acids: CASSLSGPGEQYF. The CDR3 DNA reads TGTGCCAGCAGCTTGTCAGGGCCTGGGGAGCAGTACTTC.

This rearrangement joins TRBV5-5 to TRBJ1-1; no firm D call. This CDR3 has 14 amino acids. CDR1 is SGHKS and CDR2 is YYEKEE in the germline V gene (reference sequence). Trimming left V 0 bases short and J 2 bases short, with 8 bases between. The chain's CDR3 is CASSLGQVNTEAFF. CDR3 DNA sequence: TGTGCCAGCAGCTTGGGACAAGTAAACACTGAAGCTTTCTTT. Full variable domain (rest looked up from reference TRBV5-5 and TRBJ1-1): DAGVTQSPTHLIKTRGQQVTLRCSPISGHKSVSWYQQVLGQGPQFIFQYYEKEERGRGNFPDRFSARQFPNYSSELNVNALLLGDSALYLCASSLGQVNTEAFFGQGTRLTVV.

This chain links TRBV6-5 with TRBJ2-5, with D maybe TRBD2 (5 bases). The CDR3 is made up of 16 amino acids. Per the germline V gene, CDR1 is MNHEY and CDR2 is SVGAGI. The ends were cut back, 2 bases at V and 1 base at J, with 14 bases in the middle. This chain's CDR3 is CASSYHLAQSQETQYF. CDR3 DNA: TGTGCCAGCAGTTACCACCTAGCTCAGTCCCAAGAGACCCAGTACTTC.

The rearrangement links TRBV5-4 to TRBJ2-5, with 10 bases lining up with TRBD1. CDR1 and CDR2 from the germline V gene are SGHNT and YYREEE (reference sequence). This CDR3 has 16 amino acids. Trimming removed 1 base from V and 1 base from J; junction bases left unmatched: 4. The CDR3 loop is CASSLRDRGSQETQYF. In DNA, the CDR3 is TGTGCCAGCAGCTTGAGGGACAGGGGTTCCCAAGAGACCCAGTACTTC.

The gene calls are TRBV27 and TRBJ2-1; weak D call: TRBD1 (5 bases). The CDR3 sequence is 13 residues long. The germline V and J ends were trimmed by 2 bases and 7 bases, with 9 bases remaining between them. CDR1 and CDR2 (germline): MNHEY, SMNVEV (reference sequence). As DNA, the CDR3 is TGTGCCAGCAGTTTAGCTAGGGGTAATGAGCAGTTCTTC. It yields the protein CASSLARGNEQFF.